This TCR beta chain appears in the sequencing data of a study of identical twins. Broader study findings: Zero-insertion analyses might be partly confounded by invariant T cells like MAIT and iNKT. Memory repertoires showed no such pattern, whereas abundant cord blood beta clonotypes carried fewer insertions. The study found weaker excess twin sharing in beta out-of-frame sequences.

This clonotype has more than one count but fewer than ten. What it recognizes is unknown. cDNA molecules carried unique molecular identifiers, and template switching added a universal primer site. TCRdb analysed the 5' RACE reads with MiXCR anew, one entry per CDR3 protein. The table has some 190,000 distinct CDR3 sequences, approximately 15% seen once. Another study also made use of these data, one on T cells expressing NK-cell markers.

The sequence was collected from a woman aged 18 to 35 in good health. The sequencing input was CD8+ T cells sorted from blood.

CDR3 coding DNA: TGCAGTGCTAGCGACAGTCTGGATGAGCAGTTCTTC. It specifies CSASDSLDEQFF. The rearrangement links TRBV20-1 to TRBJ2-1; tentatively, D is TRBD1 (5 bases). Germline assignment: CDR1 DFQATT and CDR2 SNEGSKA (reference sequence). CDR3 size: 12 residues. Trimming removed 3 bases from V and 8 bases from J, with 11 bases in between.